The clone carrying this TCR beta chain was seen at least ten times. Its antigen is undetermined. The germline gives CDR1 SEHNR, CDR2 FQNEAQ (reference sequence). The CDR3 has 14 residues. Trimming took 1 base from V and 7 from J, leaving 14 bases between them. The data were taken from a study of T cells in Graves' hyperthyroidism and ophthalmopathy. Regarding the study as a whole: Most thyroid clonotypes that were expanded above 0.001 also turned up in blood. A model built on 13 V-J features separated ophthalmopathy from stable hyperthyroidism.

TCR beta CDR3 region amplification was performed from RNA transcripts. HTBI primers were employed in a first-round RT-PCR of the TCR CDR3. TCRdb reprocessed the multiplex PCR reads with MiXCR, giving one entry per CDR3 protein. The table records hundreds of thousands of distinct CDR3 sequences, 14% of them present only once. Graves' hyperthyroidism was deemed stable given no ophthalmopathy progression within 18 months. It was uncontrolled infection, other autoimmune disease, pregnancy or lactation that excluded patients. Sequencing input: blood. The TCR was taken from a woman aged 18-29 years with Graves' hyperthyroidism. The chain recombines TRBV7-9 with TRBJ2-7, with D perhaps matching TRBD2 (6 bases). Here the CDR3 DNA reads TGTGCCAGCAGCTTAGACAGGCCCCGGGGGGAGCAGTACTTC. Its translation is CASSLDRPRGEQYF.